This entry describes one T cell receptor (beta chain). The CDR3 runs 13 residues. Losses at the gene ends were 4 bases for V and 9 bases for J; bases not matched to a gene: 2. This sample was included in a study of blood T cell repertoires in COVID-19. Generated by immunoSEQ multiplex PCR, the TCRdb table keeps only in-frame clones and is missing some. Seen here are over 150,000 clones, over 70% observed once, and the top ten hold roughly 2.8%. Sequencing used peripheral blood. The origin of this receptor is a man between 65 and 79 years old with acute or convalescent COVID-19. V is TRBV12-3 or TRBV12-4 and J is TRBJ1-3; 11 bases are a match to TRBD1. The CDR3 here is CASSWGTGGTIYF. The CDR3 DNA sequence: TGTGCCAGCAGTTGGGGGACAGGGGGCACCATATATTTT.